These 17 T cell receptor beta chains share one sample of origin, sequenced in a study of blood T cells in healthy people across ages. A second PCR, run for roughly 7 to 12 cycles, used a sample-barcoded 5' primer plus a J-beta primer mix. MiXCR was run by TCRdb on the 5' RACE reads, yielding one entry per CDR3 protein. This sample yields 780,000 or so distinct CDR3 sequences, of which about 56% are seen a single time; around 24% belongs to the top ten. The specimen sequenced was blood. Source of these receptors: a man in his forties in good health.

V gene TRBV20-1 combines with J gene TRBJ2-1; 7 nucleotides line up with TRBD2. With 3 bases clipped from V and 2 bases from J, the junction kept 4 bases outside the gene matches. CDR1 DFQATT and CDR2 SNEGSKA come from the germline V gene (reference sequence). This CDR3 has 14 amino acids. CDR3 region: CSASKGGTYNEQFF. The CDR3 DNA reads as TGCAGTGCTAGTAAGGGAGGGACCTACAATGAGCAGTTCTTC.

In its sample, this clonotype was seen a few times. This rearrangement joins TRBV29-1 to TRBJ2-5; the D is unclear. CDR1 SQVTM and CDR2 ANQGSEA come from the germline V gene. Trimming shortened V by 0 bases and J by 1 base, and 12 bases separated the two germline ends. This CDR3 has 15 residues. The CDR3 loop is CSVEDKVGFQETQYF. The CDR3 DNA reads TGCAGCGTTGAAGATAAGGTCGGGTTCCAAGAGACCCAGTACTTC.

This clonotype occurred once. This chain links TRBV5-1 with TRBJ1-6, with D possibly TRBD1 on 5 matching bases. There are 16 residues in the CDR3. Trimming shortened V by 0 bases and J by 6 bases, and 13 bases separated the two germline ends. Germline-derived CDR1 and CDR2 are SGHRS and YFSETQ. CDR3 nucleotides: TGCGCCAGCAGCTTGGAGCCGGGGGTCAGTAATTCACCCCTCCACTTT. Translating it yields CASSLEPGVSNSPLHF.

The V gene is TRBV7-2, the J gene TRBJ2-7; D is unresolved. Germline V gives CDR1 SGHTA, CDR2 FQGNSA. Trimming took off 5 bases at V and 2 bases at J, with 10 bases between the two ends. There are 13 residues in the CDR3. The CDR3 DNA reads as TGTGCCAGCAGCATAGGGTACGCCTACGAGCAGTACTTC. Protein product: CASSIGYAYEQYF.

The chain uses TRBV10-2 and TRBJ2-3; weak D call: TRBD2 (6 bases). Trimming removed 2 bases at V and 1 base at J, with 10 bases between. The CDR3 loop spans 15 amino acids. Germline lookup yields CDR1 WSHSY and CDR2 SAAADI. The CDR3 loop is CASSEGSGGTDTQYF. The DNA of the CDR3 is TGCGCCAGCAGTGAGGGTAGCGGTGGCACAGATACGCAGTATTTT.

This clonotype has just a few counts. The chain couples TRBV27 to TRBJ2-3; D is ambiguous. The CDR3 covers 14 residues. CDR1 MNHEY and CDR2 SMNVEV come from the germline V gene (reference sequence). The V end was cut by 0 bases, the J end by 5 bases, with 9 bases between. Written as DNA, the CDR3 is TGTGCCAGCAGTTTATCCACAAGAGGAGATACGCAGTATTTT. As protein: CASSLSTRGDTQYF.

The chain employs TRBV20-1 and TRBJ1-2; D is perhaps TRBD1 (6 bases). The CDR3 is 16 amino acids. Trimming took 5 bases from V and 0 from J, leaving 19 bases between them. Germline lookup yields CDR1 DFQATT and CDR2 SNEGSKA (reference sequence). The DNA of the CDR3 is TGCAGTGCTCAGTCGGCAGGGGAACGAGCTAACTATGGCTACACCTTC. It specifies CSAQSAGERANYGYTF.

This clonotype was counted only a few times. This rearrangement joins TRBV20-1 to TRBJ2-3; possibly TRBD2 for D (5 bases). Germline V gene lookup returns CDR1 DFQATT and CDR2 SNEGSKA (reference sequence). The germline V and J ends were trimmed by 1 base and 2 bases, with 22 bases remaining between them. The CDR3 loop spans 18 amino acids. CDR3 region: CSARAQEVARFLTDTQYF. CDR3 sequence (DNA): TGCAGTGCTAGAGCGCAGGAGGTAGCCCGCTTTCTCACAGATACGCAGTATTTT.

The CDR3 DNA follows: TGCAGTGGACAGGGGCTGAACACTGAAGCTTTCTTT. It encodes CSGQGLNTEAFF. The rearrangement links TRBV20-1 to TRBJ1-1; 8 bases are shared with TRBD1. CDR1 and CDR2 (germline): DFQATT, SNEGSKA (reference sequence). V dropped 7 bases and J dropped 0; count of bases not matched to a gene: 1. This CDR3 contains 12 residues.

As to this clonotype: One end of the junction does not line up with germline, which may come from a read error. The gene calls are TRBV24-1 and TRBJ2-5; perhaps TRBD1 as D (6 bases). The length of the CDR3 is 15 residues. CDR1 is KGHDR and CDR2 is SFDVKD in the germline V gene. Here the CDR3 DNA reads TGTGCCACTAGTGACCCAGAAACAGGGCAGGATGAGCAGTACTTC. Its protein is CATSDPETGQDEQYF.

The rearrangement joins TRBV5-1 to TRBJ2-7; tentatively, D is TRBD1 (6 bases). The CDR3 loop spans 14 amino acids. V lost 4 bases, J lost 2 bases, and 13 bases lay in between. Germline CDR1 SGHRS, CDR2 YFSETQ. CDR3 coding DNA: TGCGCCAGCAGCCCTCGCAACAGGGCCTACGAGCAGTACTTC. Translated: CASSPRNRAYEQYF.

The V and J genes are TRBV6-2 or TRBV6-3 and TRBJ2-7, with 7 bases matching TRBD2. This CDR3 contains 13 residues. CDR1 is MNHEY and CDR2 is SVGEGT in the germline V gene. Germline trimming cut 7 bases from V and 0 bases from J; bases unmatched to any gene: 3. The CDR3 spells CASKWTSSYEQYF. The CDR3, as DNA: TGTGCCAGCAAGTGGACTAGCTCCTACGAGCAGTACTTC.

The V and J genes are TRBV20-1 and TRBJ2-3; the D gene is possibly TRBD1 (6 bases). The V end lost 4 bases, the J end lost 3 bases, and 11 bases lay between the germline ends. There are 13 residues in the CDR3. Looked up from germline, CDR1 is DFQATT and CDR2 is SNEGSKA (reference sequence). The CDR3 DNA sequence: TGCAGTGCTATCAGGGGTTTTACAGATACGCAGTATTTT. Translation gives CSAIRGFTDTQYF.

This clonotype was picked up one time. The chain is built from TRBV20-1 and TRBJ2-5; D not resolved. The CDR3 loop spans 11 amino acids. The germline V and J ends were trimmed by 3 bases and 6 bases, with 8 bases remaining between them. Germline loops: CDR1 DFQATT, CDR2 SNEGSKA (reference sequence). As DNA, the CDR3 is TGCAGTGCTAGTAGTGGGCAGACCCAGTACTTC. It codes for CSASSGQTQYF.

The chain links TRBV19 to TRBJ1-5, with 10 positions matching TRBD1. The CDR3 runs 14 residues. The V gene end was trimmed by 7 bases and the J gene end by 4 bases; junction bases not matched to a gene: 4. The germline CDR1 and CDR2 sequences are LNHDA and SQIVND (reference sequence). The CDR3 here is CASKPGQGNQPQHF. CDR3 nucleotide sequence: TGTGCCAGTAAACCGGGACAGGGGAATCAGCCCCAGCATTTT.

This clonotype appeared a few times. The chain carries TRBV27 and TRBJ2-5; D not certain. The CDR3 runs 13 residues. The ends were cut back, 8 bases at V and 5 bases at J, with 15 bases in the middle. CDR1 and CDR2 from the germline V gene are MNHEY and SMNVEV (reference sequence). CDR3 sequence reads: CASGRIYEETQYF. The CDR3, as DNA: TGTGCCAGCGGTAGGATCTACGAGGAGACCCAGTACTTC.

V usage is TRBV28 and J usage is TRBJ2-5; D gene uncertain. CDR1 is MDHEN and CDR2 is SYDVKM in the germline V gene. Trimming removed 5 bases at V and 11 bases at J, with 15 bases between. The CDR3 is 12 amino acids. This CDR3 is CASSPPGLDQYF. The CDR3 DNA follows: TGTGCCAGCAGTCCCCCGGGTTTAGATCAGTACTTC. Full variable domain (rest looked up from reference TRBV28 and TRBJ2-5): DVKVTQSSRYLVKRTGEKVFLECVQDMDHENMFWYRQDPGLGLRLIYFSYDVKMKEKGDIPEGYSVSREKKERFSLILESASTNQTSMYLCASSPPGLDQYFGPGTRLLVL.